One sample yielded the 30 T cell receptor beta chains listed below, sequenced in a study of regulatory T cells in long-lasting Graves disease. Combining iRepertoire HTBI primers with Arm-PCR of CDR3 regions, the authors built TCR beta libraries. TCRdb processed the multiplex PCR reads anew with MiXCR; each CDR3 protein has one entry. Of some 460,000 distinct CDR3 sequences listed, around 15% are singletons. Time point indicated: newly diagnosed GD, antithyroid drugs for less than 3 months. Making the TCR library involved RNA that had been extracted from PBMCs. A further study also used this sample, focusing on T cells in Graves' hyperthyroidism and ophthalmopathy.

Sample: peripheral blood mononuclear cells (PBMCs), taken at new diagnosis, from a patient treated with antithyroid drugs. These receptors were taken from a man between 35 and 55 years old with Graves disease.

This clonotype was counted many times. This chain uses TRBV3-1 with TRBJ2-1; 9 positions agree with TRBD2. From germline, CDR1 is LGHDT and CDR2 YNNKEL (reference sequence). The CDR3 is made up of 16 amino acids. The V gene end was trimmed by 3 bases and the J gene end by 8 bases; junction bases not matched to a gene: 11. CDR3: CASSHTAGGFKDEQFF. The CDR3 nucleotides read TGTGCCAGCAGCCATACGGCGGGAGGGTTTAAAGATGAGCAGTTCTTC.

Turning to this clonotype: A much bigger clone sits one base away, suggesting this may be a read error. V and J are TRBV28 and TRBJ1-3; TRBD1 is a possible D gene (6 bases). CDR3 length: 13 residues. The germline gives CDR1 MDHEN, CDR2 SYDVKM. In DNA form, the CDR3 reads TGTGCCAGCTCCAGGGGCAGGGTAAACACCATGTATTTT. This gives the protein CASSRGRVNTMYF.

A few counts support this clonotype. The chain has TRBV5-6 and TRBJ2-5; D not certain. The CDR3 is 15 residues long. CDR1 is SGHDT, CDR2 YYEEEE, per germline. The ends were cut back, 1 base at V and 0 bases at J, with 10 bases in the middle. This CDR3 reads CASSLSYRYQETQYF. In DNA form, the CDR3 reads TGTGCCAGCAGCTTGAGCTACCGGTACCAAGAGACCCAGTACTTC.

There are many counts of this clonotype. The chain combines TRBV4-2 with TRBJ2-5, with TRBD2 identical over 7 bases. Germline V gene lookup returns CDR1 LGHNA and CDR2 YNFKEQ. The CDR3 extends over 16 amino acids. With V trimmed by 1 base and J by 2 bases, 7 bases remained unmatched. The CDR3 DNA follows: TGTGCCAGCAGCCAAGCTGGTAGCGGGCGGCAAGAGACCCAGTACTTC. Its protein is CASSQAGSGRQETQYF.

Many counts were recorded for this clonotype. V usage is TRBV2 and J usage is TRBJ2-5, with D possibly being TRBD1 (6 bases). CDR1 SNHLY and CDR2 FYNNEI come from the germline V gene. Trimming left V 7 bases short and J 2 bases short, with 11 bases between. The CDR3 extends over 13 amino acids. The CDR3 loop is CASTGTYQETQYF. The CDR3, as DNA: TGTGCCAGCACAGGGACATATCAAGAGACCCAGTACTTC.

There are many counts of this clonotype. The rearrangement joins TRBV28 to TRBJ2-7, with D perhaps TRBD2 (5 bases). Germline CDR1 and CDR2: MDHEN and SYDVKM. The CDR3 sequence is 15 residues long. Trimming took 5 bases from V and 9 from J, leaving 23 bases between them. The CDR3 DNA sequence: TGTGCCAGCAGTCCCAAGACAATCTCCTACGAGGGGCAGTACTTC. It encodes CASSPKTISYEGQYF.

This clonotype was observed many times. The chain links TRBV7-9 to TRBJ1-1, with 8 nucleotides matching TRBD1. CDR1 is SEHNR and CDR2 is FQNEAQ in the germline V gene (reference sequence). This CDR3 region has 13 residues. Unmatched junction bases numbered 4, after V lost 5 bases and J lost 5 bases. Here the CDR3 DNA reads TGTGCCAGCAGCGCGACAGGGGAGACTGAAGCTTTCTTT. Protein product: CASSATGETEAFF.

This clonotype was picked up many times. The rearrangement joins TRBV20-1 to TRBJ2-1; 9 nucleotides match TRBD1. V gave up 2 bases and J gave up 8 bases; unmatched junction bases: 1. This CDR3 has 12 amino acids. Germline V CDR1 and CDR2: DFQATT, SNEGSKA (reference sequence). The CDR3 sequence: CSARRTGDEQFF. CDR3 DNA: TGCAGTGCTAGAAGGACAGGGGATGAGCAGTTCTTC.

This clonotype appeared many times. The chain combines TRBV6-4 with TRBJ2-3; possibly TRBD1 or TRBD2 for D (5 bases each). Between the trimmed V and J ends, which lost 2 bases and 1 base, there was a span of 10 bases. The CDR3 covers 15 residues. Germline V gene lookup returns CDR1 MRHNA and CDR2 SNTAGT. CDR3 loop: CASSDSGGGTDTQYF. CDR3 nucleotide sequence: TGTGCCAGCAGTGACAGTGGGGGTGGCACAGATACGCAGTATTTT.

V is TRBV20-1 and J is TRBJ1-3; TRBD1 is a possible D gene (5 bases). The CDR3 spans 12 residues. CDR1 and CDR2 from the germline V gene are DFQATT and SNEGSKA (reference sequence). With 5 bases removed from V and 4 bases from J, the gap between germline ends came to 9 bases. DNA for the CDR3: TGCAGTGCTCCAGGGCAAGGAAACACCATATATTTT. Encoded protein: CSAPGQGNTIYF.

This clonotype was seen repeatedly, ten times or more. The chain couples TRBV20-1 to TRBJ2-3; 8 bases are shared with TRBD1. In germline, CDR1 is DFQATT, CDR2 SNEGSKA (reference sequence). V gave up 6 bases and J gave up 2 bases; unmatched junction bases: 7. The CDR3 runs to 14 residues. CDR3 amino acids: CSADGTGYTDTQYF. DNA for the CDR3: TGCAGTGCAGATGGGACAGGTTACACAGATACGCAGTATTTT.

This clonotype was seen ten or more times. Here the CDR3 DNA reads TGTGCCAGCAGCAGAACAGGGGTCGAGCAGTACTTC. This codes for CASSRTGVEQYF. V is TRBV28 and J is TRBJ2-7; 7 bases are shared with TRBD1. Trimming took 6 bases from V and 6 from J; bases not matched to a gene: 5. This CDR3 comprises 12 residues. The germline V gene encodes CDR1 MDHEN and CDR2 SYDVKM.

In this sample, this clonotype turned up once. This chain joins TRBV6-9 and TRBJ2-5; 12 nucleotides line up with TRBD2. V gave up 4 bases and J gave up 7 bases; unmatched junction bases: 7. Germline V gives CDR1 MNHGY, CDR2 SVAAGI. The CDR3 is made up of 15 amino acids. CDR3 sequence: CASSLNQLAGGTQYF. The DNA for the CDR3 is TGTGCCAGCAGTTTAAATCAACTAGCGGGAGGGACCCAGTACTTC.

This chain connects TRBV7-9 to TRBJ2-2; 7 bases line up with TRBD1. Germline-derived CDR1 and CDR2 are SEHNR and FQNEAQ (reference sequence). The V and J ends lost 4 bases and 1 base, in that order; junction bases with no gene match: 3. CDR3 size: 15 residues. CDR3 in amino acids: CASSSGQKNTGELFF. As DNA, the CDR3 is TGTGCCAGCAGCTCGGGACAGAAGAACACCGGGGAGCTGTTTTTT.

This rearrangement joins TRBV7-9 to TRBJ2-3; weak D call: TRBD1 (5 bases). CDR1 is SEHNR and CDR2 is FQNEAQ in the germline V gene (reference sequence). V lost 3 bases, J lost 5 bases, and 12 bases lay in between. This CDR3 has 14 amino acids. The CDR3 spells CASSFQGFGDTQYF. The CDR3 DNA reads as TGTGCCAGCAGCTTTCAGGGTTTTGGAGATACGCAGTATTTT.

This clonotype came up a few times. The rearrangement links TRBV7-3 to TRBJ2-7; the D gene is possibly TRBD2 (5 bases). The CDR3 extends over 13 amino acids. V lost 6 bases and J 3 bases, leaving 12 bases between the germline ends. CDR1 and CDR2 (germline): SGHTA, FQGTGA. CDR3 sequence (DNA): TGTGCCAGCAGTTCATACAGCGGCTACGAGCAGTACTTC. Protein: CASSSYSGYEQYF.

There are many counts of this clonotype. The genes are TRBV28 and TRBJ1-1, with D maybe TRBD1 (5 bases). In germline, CDR1 is MDHEN, CDR2 SYDVKM. Trimming cost V 7 bases and J 6 bases, with 21 bases left between them. The CDR3 covers 15 residues. CDR3 nucleotides: TGTGCCAGCACCCAATTATCTGGGACGATCCCTGAAGCTTTCTTT. It translates to CASTQLSGTIPEAFF.

The chain has TRBV7-6 and TRBJ1-1; D ambiguous. The V end lost 3 bases, the J end lost 2 bases, and 7 bases lay between the germline ends. Germline CDR1 SGHVS, CDR2 FNYEAQ. The CDR3 is made up of 13 amino acids. The CDR3 bases are TGTGCCAGCAGCTTGTCGGAAAACACTGAAGCTTTCTTT. This encodes CASSLSENTEAFF.

This clonotype occurred many times. The rearrangement joins TRBV7-3 to TRBJ1-1; D is uncertain. In germline, CDR1 is SGHTA, CDR2 FQGTGA. This CDR3 has 14 amino acids. The V end was cut by 2 bases, the J end by 1 base, with 8 bases between. The CDR3 region has the DNA TGTGCCAGCAGCTTATCTTCGGGGAACACTGAAGCTTTCTTT. Translated, it gives CASSLSSGNTEAFF.

This clonotype occurred a few times. The genes are TRBV7-9 and TRBJ2-5; TRBD2 matches at 13 bases. CDR1 is SEHNR and CDR2 is FQNEAQ in the germline V gene (reference sequence). The CDR3 consists of 17 residues. V gave up 2 bases and J gave up 5 bases; unmatched junction bases: 8. The CDR3 reads CASSLTGLAGVRETQYF. The DNA of the CDR3 is TGTGCCAGCAGCTTAACAGGACTAGCGGGAGTTCGGGAGACCCAGTACTTC.

The chain employs TRBV12-5 and TRBJ2-1, with D tentatively TRBD1 or TRBD2 (5 bases each). Germline assignment: CDR1 LGHNT and CDR2 FRNRAP. The CDR3 has 18 amino acids. V shed 0 bases and J shed 5 bases, with 20 bases lying between them. In DNA, the CDR3 is TGTGCTAGTGGTTTGGTACTCGGTCGGGACGCGAACCACAATGAGCAGTTCTTC. This sequence encodes CASGLVLGRDANHNEQFF.

This clonotype was found many times. J is TRBJ1-1 and V is TRBV5-1, with unresolved D. The V gene lost 4 bases and the J gene lost 1 base, with 11 bases spanning the gap. This CDR3 has 14 amino acids. Per germline, CDR1 SGHRS and CDR2 YFSETQ. CDR3 region: CASSARIENTEAFF. CDR3 DNA: TGCGCCAGCAGCGCCCGGATCGAGAACACTGAAGCTTTCTTT.

Ten or more counts support this clonotype. This sequence joins TRBV11-3 and TRBJ2-5, with unresolved D. V was pared by 1 base and J by 2 bases, with 11 bases between. The length of the CDR3 is 15 residues. Germline V gene lookup returns CDR1 SGHNT and CDR2 YENEEA. CDR3 sequence: CASSLGPLTQETQYF. The DNA of the CDR3 is TGTGCCAGCAGCTTAGGACCCCTTACACAAGAGACCCAGTACTTC.

This clonotype was detected ten times or more. Here the CDR3 DNA reads TGCAGTGCTAGAACTAGAATCCAAGAGACCCAGTACTTC. Translated, it gives CSARTRIQETQYF. The J gene is TRBJ2-5, the V gene TRBV20-1; tentative D call: TRBD2 (5 bases). The germline gives CDR1 DFQATT, CDR2 SNEGSKA (reference sequence). V was clipped by 2 bases and J by 1 base, with 8 bases between them. The CDR3 length is 13 residues.

The chain uses TRBV19 and TRBJ2-6; weak D call: TRBD2 (6 bases). The ends were cut back, 3 bases at V and 0 bases at J, with 9 bases in the middle. Germline CDR1 is LNHDA and CDR2 is SQIVND (reference sequence). The CDR3 covers 16 residues. The CDR3 DNA reads TGTGCCAGTAGTATGATCGGGGGCTCTGGGGCCAACGTCCTGACTTTC. Amino acids: CASSMIGGSGANVLTF.

The table lists this clonotype with many counts. The V and J genes are TRBV11-2 and TRBJ2-1; D may be TRBD2 (5 bases). Trimming left V 5 bases short and J 5 bases short, with 13 bases between. The CDR3 is 14 residues long. Looked up from germline, CDR1 is SGHAT and CDR2 is FQNNGV. The CDR3 protein is CASSKPRENNEQFF. As DNA, the CDR3 is TGTGCCAGCAGCAAGCCCCGGGAAAACAATGAGCAGTTCTTC.

This clonotype showed up many times. This sequence joins TRBV2 and TRBJ2-7; maybe TRBD1 (6 bases). The germline gives CDR1 SNHLY, CDR2 FYNNEI. The V end lost 6 bases, the J end lost 1 base, and 16 bases lay between the germline ends. The length of the CDR3 is 15 residues. In DNA, the CDR3 is TGTGCCAGCAGGGGAAAGACAGGCCCATCCTACGAGCAGTACTTC. Translated: CASRGKTGPSYEQYF.

This clonotype was seen many times. V gene TRBV6-2 or TRBV6-3 combines with J gene TRBJ2-7, with 10 bases that match TRBD2. Germline V gene sequence: CDR1 MNHEY, CDR2 SVGEGT. This CDR3 is built from 16 residues. V lost 5 bases, J lost 5 bases, and 12 bases stayed unmatched. CDR3 in DNA: TGTGCCAGCAGTACCGGGACTAGCGTTTTGATAAACGAGCAGTACTTC. Its protein is CASSTGTSVLINEQYF.

This clonotype was seen at least ten times. V gene TRBV5-1 combines with J gene TRBJ2-7; D is possibly TRBD1 or TRBD2 (5 bases each). Germline V gene data show CDR1 as SGHRS and CDR2 as YFSETQ. Trimming shortened V by 5 bases and J by 5 bases, and 14 bases separated the two germline ends. The CDR3 sequence is 13 residues long. CDR3 DNA sequence: TGCGCCAGCAGTTCGGTGGGGGTGAACGAGCAGTACTTC. Amino acid sequence: CASSSVGVNEQYF.

The sample holds many counts of this clonotype. This chain connects TRBV30 to TRBJ2-7; unclear D gene. V lost 5 bases to trimming and J lost 3 bases, with 11 bases between them. This CDR3 comprises 12 residues. The germline V gene encodes CDR1 GTSNPN and CDR2 SVGIG (reference sequence). The CDR3 bases are TGTGCCTGGGGCCCGACCCACTACGAGCAGTACTTC. Encoded protein: CAWGPTHYEQYF. The whole variable domain, filled in from reference TRBV30 and TRBJ2-7, reads SQTIHQWPATLVQPVGSPLSLECTVEGTSNPNLYWYRQAAGRGLQLLFYSVGIGQISSEVPQNLSASRPQDRQFILSSKKLLLSDSGFYLCAWGPTHYEQYFGPGTRLTVT.